This is a list of T cell receptor beta chains from one sample in a study of blood T cell repertoires in COVID-19. Sequenced by immunoSEQ multiplex PCR; TCRdb stores in-frame clones only, minus some. The sample includes around 78,000 clones, roughly 86% of them seen just once. The sample taken for sequencing was peripheral blood. These receptors all stem from a woman between 55 and 75 years old with acute or convalescent COVID-19. Each CDR3 is given with its conserved first and last residue. D genes are given only for firm matches. The size of a clone is reported for some rows only, either as once, few or many, or as a class for expanded clones.

d_gene | j_gene | abundance | v_gene | CDR3aa | CDR3nt
TRBD2 | TRBJ2-3 | NA | TRBV4-1 | CATSRHLAGGEDTQYF | TGCGCCACCTCAAGACATCTAGCGGGAGGAGAAGATACGCAGTATTTT
TRBD1 | TRBJ2-7 | NA | TRBV5-1 | CASRKTGGAYEQYF | TGCGCCAGCAGGAAAACAGGGGGTGCCTACGAGCAGTACTTC
NA | TRBJ2-6 | NA | TRBV5-1 | CATSPGANVLTF | TGCGCCACGAGTCCTGGGGCCAACGTCCTGACTTTC
NA | TRBJ2-1 | NA | TRBV4-1 | CASSRRGSDNEQFF | TGCGCCAGCTCCCGTCGGGGATCGGACAATGAGCAGTTCTTC
TRBD2 | TRBJ2-1 | few | TRBV7-9 | CASSSGTSGYNEQFF | TGTGCCAGCAGTTCCGGGACTAGCGGGTACAATGAGCAGTTCTTC
NA | TRBJ1-5 | NA | TRBV19 | CASSIRDTNQPQHF | TGTGCCAGTAGTATAAGGGACACGAATCAGCCCCAGCATTTT
NA | TRBJ1-1 | NA | TRBV5-4 | CASSLDSNTEAFF | TGTGCCAGCAGCTTGGACAGTAACACTGAAGCTTTCTTT
NA | TRBJ2-7 | NA | TRBV12-3/TRBV12-4 | CASSQLSLEQYF | TGTGCCAGTAGCCAACTTAGCCTCGAGCAGTACTTC
NA | TRBJ1-4 | NA | TRBV10-3 | CAIQNPNNEKLFF | TGTGCCATACAGAACCCCAATAATGAAAAACTGTTTTTT
TRBD2 | TRBJ2-3 | NA | TRBV5-4 | CASSLMTSGSADTQYF | TGTGCCAGCAGCTTAATGACTAGCGGGAGCGCAGATACGCAGTATTTT
TRBD1 | TRBJ1-1 | once | TRBV3-1/TRBV3-2 | CASSHWTRGLHTEAFF | TGTGCCAGCAGCCACTGGACGAGGGGGCTGCACACTGAAGCTTTCTTT
TRBD1 | TRBJ1-2 | NA | TRBV3-1/TRBV3-2 | CASSQGTGTVYGYTF | TGTGCCAGCAGCCAGGGAACCGGGACAGTCTATGGCTACACCTTC
TRBD1 | TRBJ1-4 | NA | TRBV5-1 | CASSSWTGGYREKLFF | TGCGCCAGCAGCTCCTGGACAGGGGGGTATAGGGAAAAACTGTTTTTT
NA | TRBJ2-1 | once | TRBV7-2 | CASSLERTSYNEQFF | TGTGCCAGCAGCTTAGAGCGAACTAGTTACAATGAGCAGTTCTTC
TRBD1 | TRBJ1-2 | few | TRBV28 | CASTPGQGSGGYTF | TGTGCCAGCACACCGGGACAGGGTAGTGGTGGCTACACCTTC
TRBD1 | TRBJ1-2 | NA | TRBV12-3/TRBV12-4 | CASSRGTDGYTF | TGTGCCAGCAGCAGAGGGACAGATGGCTACACCTTC
NA | TRBJ1-2 | NA | TRBV6-1 | CASSDLGASGNSYGYTF | TGTGCCAGCAGTGACCTGGGGGCCTCTGGTAATAGCTATGGCTACACCTTC
TRBD1 | TRBJ2-5 | NA | TRBV5-1 | CASRKTGTVQETQYF | TGCGCCAGCAGAAAAACCGGGACAGTTCAAGAGACCCAGTACTTC
NA | TRBJ1-1 | NA | TRBV6-1 | CASSERGNTEAFF | TGTGCCAGCAGTGAACGGGGGAACACTGAAGCTTTCTTT
TRBD1 | TRBJ2-1 | NA | TRBV27 | CASSYPGDRGHNEQFF | TGTGCCAGCAGTTACCCGGGGGACAGGGGGCACAATGAGCAGTTCTTC
TRBD2 | TRBJ2-1 | NA | TRBV28 | CASSSTGGVVGYNEQFF | TGTGCCAGCAGTTCAACCGGGGGGGTGGTGGGATACAATGAGCAGTTCTTC
NA | TRBJ2-5 | NA | TRBV5-5 | CATRAGETQYF | TGTGCCACCCGGGCGGGGGAGACCCAGTACTTC
TRBD1 | TRBJ2-1 | NA | TRBV6-6 | CASRGTGVNEQFF | TGTGCCAGCAGAGGGACAGGGGTCAATGAGCAGTTCTTC
TRBD1 | TRBJ1-2 | NA | TRBV6-6 | CASREQGAGYGYTF | TGTGCCAGCAGGGAACAGGGGGCAGGCTATGGCTACACCTTC
TRBD1 | TRBJ2-5 | NA | TRBV7-9 | CASSYPTGKETQYF | TGTGCCAGCAGCTACCCGACAGGGAAGGAGACCCAGTACTTC
TRBD1 | TRBJ1-4 | NA | TRBV19 | CASSGTVGEKLFF | TGTGCCAGTAGTGGGACAGTAGGTGAAAAACTGTTTTTT
TRBD1 | TRBJ1-2 | NA | TRBV12-3/TRBV12-4 | CASSRQGTYGYTF | TGTGCCAGCAGCAGACAGGGGACCTATGGCTACACCTTC
NA | TRBJ1-6 | NA | TRBV13 | CASRDSDYNSPLHF | TGTGCCAGCAGGGACAGTGACTATAATTCACCCCTCCACTTT
NA | TRBJ2-7 | NA | TRBV5-1 | CASSLVAYEQYF | TGCGCCAGCAGCTTGGTCGCCTACGAGCAGTACTTC
TRBD1 | TRBJ1-4 | NA | TRBV7-9 | CASSPPRQGASEKLFF | TGTGCCAGCAGCCCCCCAAGACAGGGGGCTAGTGAAAAACTGTTTTTT
NA | TRBJ1-5 | NA | TRBV21-1 | CASSKGLRVSNQPQHF | TGTGCCAGCAGCAAAGGGCTTCGGGTCAGCAATCAGCCCCAGCATTTT
NA | TRBJ2-5 | NA | TRBV7-2 | CASSLGGRGETQYF | TGTGCCAGCAGCTTAGGGGGGCGTGGAGAGACCCAGTACTTC
TRBD1 | TRBJ1-6 | NA | TRBV5-1 | CASSLGTGGNSPLHF | TGCGCCAGCAGCTTGGGGACAGGGGGCAATTCACCCCTCCACTTT
TRBD2 | TRBJ2-3 | NA | TRBV6-1 | CASSARGGAPGTDTQYF | TGTGCCAGCAGTGCCCGGGGAGGGGCTCCTGGCACAGATACGCAGTATTTT
TRBD2 | TRBJ2-7 | NA | TRBV7-2 | CASSVSSGTRRVYEQYF | TGTGCCAGCAGCGTATCCTCCGGGACTAGAAGGGTCTACGAGCAGTACTTC
TRBD2 | TRBJ2-7 | NA | TRBV4-2 | CASSLRTSGVYEQYF | TGTGCCAGCAGCCTCCGGACTAGCGGGGTCTACGAGCAGTACTTC
TRBD2 | TRBJ2-2 | NA | TRBV7-3 | CASSPLSGGGELFF | TGTGCCAGCAGCCCCCTTTCGGGGGGCGGGGAGCTGTTTTTT
NA | TRBJ2-1 | few | TRBV6-2/TRBV6-3 | CASRYGGIGAGGSYNEQFF | TGTGCCAGCAGGTACGGGGGCATAGGTGCAGGGGGCTCCTACAATGAGCAGTTCTTC
NA | TRBJ1-2 | few | TRBV30 | CAWSVRGIGYTF | TGTGCCTGGAGTGTTCGAGGGATTGGCTACACCTTC
TRBD1 | TRBJ2-7 | NA | TRBV14 | CASSQGQGVFYEQYF | TGTGCCAGCAGCCAAGGACAGGGGGTTTTCTACGAGCAGTACTTC
NA | TRBJ2-5 | NA | TRBV6-6 | CASRLAGGETQYF | TGTGCCAGCAGGCTAGCTGGAGGAGAGACCCAGTACTTC
NA | TRBJ1-4 | once | TRBV4-1 | CASSQAPPESGVSEKLFF | TGCGCCAGCAGCCAAGCCCCCCCGGAATCAGGGGTCAGTGAAAAACTGTTTTTT
TRBD1 | TRBJ2-3 | NA | TRBV27 | CASSPGQGSQYF | TGTGCCAGCAGCCCGGGACAGGGGTCGCAGTATTTT
NA | TRBJ2-7 | NA | TRBV19 | CASSIAGTSYEQYF | TGTGCCAGTAGTATCGCCGGGACAAGTTACGAGCAGTACTTC
NA | TRBJ1-5 | NA | TRBV18 | CASSVTDSNQPQHF | TGTGCCAGCTCCGTTACAGATAGCAATCAGCCCCAGCATTTT
NA | TRBJ1-3 | NA | TRBV28 | CAINTGQLSGNTIYF | TGTGCCATCAATACAGGCCAGCTCTCTGGAAACACCATATATTTT
TRBD2 | TRBJ2-7 | NA | TRBV6-6 | CASSYRSGSFEQYF | TGTGCCAGCAGTTACAGGAGCGGGAGTTTCGAGCAGTACTTC